The clone carrying this TCR beta chain was seen only a few times. Its antigen is not known. Between the trimmed V and J ends, which lost 3 bases and 7 bases, there was a span of 5 bases. Per germline, CDR1 MNHEY and CDR2 SMNVEV (reference sequence). This CDR3 spans 11 amino acids. This specimen comes from a study of healthy donors' naive CD4 and CD8 T cells. Study-level background: All functional IMGT TCR alpha variants were covered by new primers.

A linear amplification protocol produced the TCR libraries from roughly 480 ng of total RNA. In TCRdb, the reads were re-called with MiXCR into one record per CDR3 protein. The repertoire has about 180,000 distinct CDR3 sequences, about four fifths of them found once; the top ten carry roughly 2.3%. Study observations and caveats: Possible naive T cell homeostatic proliferation bias remained unaddressed. Positive CDR3 charge linked to CD4+ cells, negative to CD8+ cells. A reported CD4+/CD8+ bias affected most V and J genes in naive cells.

Input material: naive CD4+ and CD8+ T cells sorted from blood, pooled from several donors. The gene calls are TRBV27 and TRBJ2-3; D remains unclear. The receptor comes from a pool of human donors in good health; the sample pools cells from several healthy donors. The CDR3 DNA reads as TGTGCCAGCAGTTTTAGTTATACGCAGTATTTT. This gives the protein CASSFSYTQYF.